The clone carrying this T cell receptor beta chain was counted a single time. This record belongs to a study of T cell responses to AZD1222 COVID-19 vaccine. Libraries were prepared by immunoSEQ multiplex PCR; TCRdb keeps only in-frame clonotypes and omits some of them. The table lists approximately 190,000 clones, around 90% of them singletons, with more than 0.75% in the top ten. The CDR3 is 13 amino acids. Trimming stripped 9 bases from V and 1 base from J, with 11 bases between. Germline CDR1 is MDHEN and CDR2 is SYDVKM. The source of this sequence is an adult in good health. This sequence joins TRBV28 and TRBJ2-3; tentative D call: TRBD1 (5 bases). The specimen was peripheral blood, collected on day 0 of AZD1222 vaccination. The CDR3 loop reads CASRTSGTDTQYF. CDR3 bases: TGTGCCAGTCGGACATCCGGCACAGATACGCAGTATTTT.